The T cell receptor beta chain described here comes from a study of blood T cells in healthy people across ages. Primers used in a second PCR of about 6 to 11 cycles were a sample-barcoded 5' primer and a J-beta primer mix. MiXCR, applied by TCRdb to the 5' RACE reads, yields one record per CDR3 protein. The sample consists of about 800,000 distinct CDR3 sequences, 20% to 30% of them appearing once. These data were also filed under a second study, of T cells of mothers and their children.

This clonotype was sampled from a boy younger than 18 in good health. The sample was blood.

This chain's CDR3 is CASSLGLRGQETQYF. The CDR3 nucleotides read TGTGCCAGCAGCTTAGGGCTAAGAGGACAAGAGACCCAGTACTTC. The rearrangement links TRBV11-2 to TRBJ2-5; no firm D call. Germline lookup yields CDR1 SGHAT and CDR2 FQNNGV. The CDR3 has 15 residues. Trimming left V 1 base short and J 2 bases short, with 11 bases between. Based on the CDR3 plus reference TRBV11-2 and TRBJ2-5, the full variable domain is EAGVAQSPRYKIIEKRQSVAFWCNPISGHATLYWYQQILGQGPKLLIQFQNNGVVDDSQLPKDRFSAERLKGVDSTLKIQPAKLEDSAVYLCASSLGLRGQETQYFGPGTRLLVL.